This T cell receptor beta chain was found in a study of blood T cells in healthy people across ages. Study-wide results and caveats: Estimated diversity, derived from one million T cells, was regarded as an underestimate. CMV status of donors was unknown, possibly confounding expanded clonotype changes.

Primed by a sample-barcoded 5' primer and a J-beta primer mix, a second PCR proceeded for about 7 to 11 cycles. Every cDNA molecule carried a tag from a template-switch adaptor bearing 12 random nucleotides. TCRdb independently ran MiXCR on the 5' RACE reads; one entry per CDR3 protein. The sample has hundreds of thousands of distinct CDR3 sequences, around 38% seen once. This clonotype was counted many times. Antigen specificity is unknown. Sequenced material: blood. The receptor was derived from an elderly man in good health.

The DNA for the CDR3 is TGCAGTGCTAGTGGGGGGACAGGGGGCACTTTAGGCAATGAGCAGTTCTTC. Its protein is CSASGGTGGTLGNEQFF. The chain employs TRBV20-1 and TRBJ2-1; 12 bases align to TRBD1. The CDR3 runs 17 residues. CDR1 is DFQATT and CDR2 is SNEGSKA in the germline V gene (reference sequence). Germline trimming cut 3 bases from V and 6 bases from J; bases unmatched to any gene: 12.